This TCR beta chain was sequenced during a study of T-cell memory formation after mild COVID-19. This clonotype showed up just a few times. 5'RACE, which relied on constant-segment primers, yielded TCR alpha and TCR beta cDNA libraries carrying sample barcodes and UMIs. TCRdb used MiXCR to reprocess the 5' RACE reads, holding one entry per CDR3 protein. The sample records approximately 250,000 distinct CDR3 sequences, around 17% being singletons. The specimen sequenced was PBMCs or a T cell subset sorted from them (not recorded which). The clonotype was recovered from a man aged 18 to 29 who had mild COVID-19 (a few samples of this study predate the infection). Cell type and time point are not known.

The CDR3 loop is CAISESPNQPQHF. CDR3 DNA: TGTGCCATCAGTGAGTCGCCCAACCAGCCCCAGCATTTT. This chain joins TRBV10-3 and TRBJ1-5, with D uncertain. The CDR3 has 13 amino acids. The germline V and J ends were trimmed by 0 bases and 7 bases, with 7 bases remaining between them. Germline V gene lookup returns CDR1 ENHRY and CDR2 SYGVKD.